What follows are 23 T cell receptor beta chains derived from one specimen sequenced in a study of regulatory T cells in long-lasting Graves disease. The time point was: persistent/refractory GD, antithyroid drugs over 5 years with positive TRAb. The TCR library was made from RNA that had been extracted from PBMCs in TRIzol. iRepertoire HTBI primers and Arm-PCR of CDR3 regions built TCR beta libraries. TCRdb re-derived calls from the multiplex PCR reads in MiXCR, one entry per CDR3 protein. The sample carries hundreds of thousands of distinct CDR3 sequences, about 22% recorded once. The sample here was peripheral blood mononuclear cells (PBMCs), taken when the disease was refractory, from a patient treated with antithyroid drugs. The receptors originated from a female donor with Graves disease.

The chain recombines TRBV19 with TRBJ1-4, with a weak D call TRBD1 (5 bases). Germline-derived CDR1 and CDR2 are LNHDA and SQIVND (reference sequence). This CDR3 is built from 14 residues. V was cut by 3 bases and J by 8 bases, with 13 bases left in between. The CDR3 here is CASSMTDPGEKLFF. The CDR3 region has the DNA TGTGCCAGTAGTATGACAGATCCAGGCGAAAAACTGTTTTTT.

This clonotype was recorded at least ten times. The chain recombines TRBV6-1 with TRBJ1-6; 8 nucleotides line up with TRBD1. Germline trimming cut 3 bases from V and 11 bases from J; bases unmatched to any gene: 9. The CDR3 is made up of 15 amino acids. Germline lookup yields CDR1 MNHNS and CDR2 SASEGT. CDR3 sequence: CASSDAGQDYAPLHF. CDR3 coding DNA: TGTGCCAGCAGTGACGCGGGACAGGATTATGCACCCCTCCACTTT.

This clonotype was detected many times. V is TRBV28 and J is TRBJ2-7, with D perhaps matching TRBD2 (8 bases). Germline CDR1 reads MDHEN; CDR2 reads SYDVKM. There are 19 residues in the CDR3. V was pared by 3 bases and J by 2 bases, with 26 bases between. The CDR3 is CASSFPGTATSGRPYEQYF. In DNA form, the CDR3 reads TGTGCCAGCAGTTTCCCCGGGACAGCCACTAGCGGAAGACCCTACGAGCAGTACTTC.

This clonotype was seen just once. In DNA form, the CDR3 reads TGCAGCGTTGCCCCTCCTAACTATGGCTACACCTTC. It encodes CSVAPPNYGYTF. The gene calls are TRBV29-1 and TRBJ1-2; no definite D call. The V gene lost 4 bases and the J gene lost 0 bases, with 6 bases spanning the gap. Germline CDR1 reads SQVTM; CDR2 reads ANQGSEA. The CDR3 runs 12 residues.

This clonotype appeared many times. The chain uses TRBV20-1 and TRBJ1-1; D call uncertain. CDR1 and CDR2 from the germline V gene are DFQATT and SNEGSKA (reference sequence). This CDR3 is built from 14 residues. Trimming cost V 0 bases and J 3 bases, with 11 bases left between them. The CDR3 here is CSARDPYVDTEAFF. The CDR3 DNA is TGCAGTGCTAGAGATCCATATGTGGACACTGAAGCTTTCTTT.

V is TRBV7-3 and J is TRBJ2-7, with a weak D call TRBD1 (6 bases). The V end lost 5 bases, the J end lost 5 bases, and 13 bases lay between the germline ends. CDR3 size: 13 residues. CDR1 is SGHTA, CDR2 FQGTGA, per germline. Here the CDR3 reads CASSASRGHEQYF. CDR3 in DNA: TGTGCCAGCAGCGCCTCCAGGGGCCACGAGCAGTACTTC.

This clonotype showed up many times. The chain combines TRBV20-1 with TRBJ1-2, with D maybe TRBD1 (6 bases). CDR1 is DFQATT and CDR2 is SNEGSKA in the germline V gene (reference sequence). The CDR3 length is 13 residues. Trimming left V 0 bases short and J 6 bases short, with 11 bases between. The CDR3 region is CSARDLGADGYTF. The CDR3 DNA follows: TGCAGTGCTAGAGATCTGGGGGCGGATGGCTACACCTTC.

The chain recombines TRBV27 with TRBJ2-5; perhaps TRBD1 as D (5 bases). Per the germline V gene, CDR1 is MNHEY and CDR2 is SMNVEV (reference sequence). This CDR3 comprises 18 residues. V was cut by 5 bases and J by 2 bases, with 24 bases left in between. This CDR3 is CASSPIPRVRVAQETQYF. The DNA of the CDR3 is TGTGCCAGCAGTCCAATCCCCCGGGTCAGGGTGGCTCAAGAGACCCAGTACTTC.

The chain has TRBV10-3 and TRBJ1-1; D is unclear. Trimming shortened V by 2 bases and J by 0 bases, and 10 bases separated the two germline ends. CDR1 and CDR2 (germline): ENHRY, SYGVKD. The CDR3 consists of 15 residues. As DNA, the CDR3 is TGTGCCATCAGTGAGGGAAAATATATGAACACTGAAGCTTTCTTT. Protein: CAISEGKYMNTEAFF.

This chain uses TRBV27 with TRBJ1-1, with D possibly being TRBD1 (6 bases). Germline CDR1 reads MNHEY; CDR2 reads SMNVEV (reference sequence). The CDR3 totals 16 residues. V gave up 5 bases and J gave up 10 bases, with 26 bases separating them. The CDR3 DNA reads as TGTGCCAGCAGTCTCCCTCAACCGGGGGGGGGCGGGATAGCTTTCTTT. This codes for CASSLPQPGGGGIAFF.

This clonotype was seen many times. The rearrangement uses TRBV6-1 and TRBJ1-2; 9 nucleotides agree with TRBD1. The CDR3 is 15 amino acids. Germline V gives CDR1 MNHNS, CDR2 SASEGT. V dropped 6 bases and J dropped 4; count of bases not matched to a gene: 9. CDR3 protein: CASSKTGGLFYGYTF. In DNA, the CDR3 is TGTGCCAGCAGCAAGACAGGGGGGCTTTTCTATGGCTACACCTTC.

This clonotype was counted ten times or more. The chain is built from TRBV6-5 and TRBJ2-7; D might be TRBD1 or TRBD2, each matching 6 bases. The V end was cut by 3 bases, the J end by 0 bases, with 15 bases between. The CDR3 length is 16 residues. The germline V gene has CDR1 MNHEY and CDR2 SVGAGI. The CDR3 sequence: CASSYGTGASSYEQYF. DNA of the CDR3: TGTGCCAGCAGTTATGGTACGGGGGCGAGCTCCTACGAGCAGTACTTC.

This clonotype was detected only a few times. The chain combines TRBV11-1 with TRBJ2-5, with 7 bases aligning to TRBD1. V dropped 2 bases and J dropped 1; count of bases not matched to a gene: 4. The CDR3 runs to 15 residues. Germline V lookup: CDR1 SGHAT, CDR2 FQDESV (reference sequence). The CDR3, as DNA: TGTGCCAGCAGCTTACGACAGGGATTCCAAGAGACCCAGTACTTC. Translated: CASSLRQGFQETQYF.

The CDR3 region is CASSRPGWPTDTEAFF. CDR3 DNA: TGTGCCAGCAGCCGCCCAGGATGGCCCACGGACACTGAAGCTTTCTTT. V and J are TRBV14 and TRBJ1-1; no clear D gene. Between the trimmed V and J ends, which lost 4 bases and 3 bases, there was a span of 18 bases. This CDR3 contains 16 residues. CDR1 is SGHDN and CDR2 is FVKESK in the germline V gene.

This clonotype occurred many times. J is TRBJ1-5 and V is TRBV6-1; D perhaps matches TRBD1 (5 bases). This CDR3 has 15 amino acids. V lost 2 bases and J 8 bases, leaving 16 bases between the germline ends. Germline assignment: CDR1 MNHNS and CDR2 SASEGT. In DNA, the CDR3 is TGTGCCAGCAGTGAAAACTCCCAGGGAACAGAGCCCCAGCATTTT. Its translation is CASSENSQGTEPQHF.

J is TRBJ2-2 and V is TRBV6-1; the D gene is possibly TRBD2 (6 bases). The CDR3 is made up of 17 amino acids. Trimming left V 6 bases short and J 2 bases short, with 19 bases between. Germline lookup yields CDR1 MNHNS and CDR2 SASEGT. CDR3 region: CASSQVLGGANTGELFF. The CDR3 DNA follows: TGTGCCAGCAGCCAAGTTTTAGGAGGGGCTAACACCGGGGAGCTGTTTTTT.

The sample holds a few counts of this clonotype. The V and J genes are TRBV6-2 or TRBV6-3 and TRBJ1-1, with D hard to call. Germline CDR1 and CDR2: MNHEY and SVGEGT. Trimming removed 0 bases at V and 10 bases at J, with 9 bases between. The CDR3 is made up of 12 amino acids. The CDR3 nucleotides read TGTGCCAGCAGTTACTCGTTCTGGGGAGCTTTCTTT. It translates to CASSYSFWGAFF.

V and J are TRBV9 and TRBJ2-7; D call uncertain. Germline lookup yields CDR1 SGDLS and CDR2 YYNGEE. The V and J ends lost 0 bases and 5 bases respectively, with 12 bases between them. This CDR3 has 14 residues. This CDR3 is CASSVDPLQDEQYF. The CDR3 bases are TGTGCCAGCAGCGTAGATCCTCTCCAGGACGAGCAGTACTTC.

Worth noting for this clonotype: The junction and the germline gene differ at one end; a read error may be behind it. The CDR3 nucleotides are TGCAATGCTAGTACAACGAACACTGAAGCTTTCTTT. It yields the protein CNASTTNTEAFF. The chain links TRBV20-1 to TRBJ1-1; D is unclear. Looked up from germline, CDR1 is DFQATT and CDR2 is SNEGSKA (reference sequence). This CDR3 is built from 12 residues.

This clonotype was seen repeatedly, ten times or more. V and J are TRBV6-1 and TRBJ1-5; TRBD1 matches 11 bases. Germline V gene data show CDR1 as MNHNS and CDR2 as SASEGT. This CDR3 is 15 amino acids long. J lost 7 bases, V lost 4 bases, and 6 bases had no gene match. For the CDR3, the DNA is TGTGCCAGCAGTGCCCGGACAGGGGGCTACCAGCCCCAGCATTTT. The encoded protein is CASSARTGGYQPQHF.

This clonotype was detected ten times or more. The CDR3: CASSAPPSNQPQHF. Written as DNA, the CDR3 is TGTGCCAGCAGCGCGCCCCCCAGCAATCAGCCCCAGCATTTT. The genes are TRBV2 and TRBJ1-5; D remains unclear. Germline loops: CDR1 SNHLY, CDR2 FYNNEI. This CDR3 has 14 residues. V lost 6 bases and J 1 base, leaving 10 bases between the germline ends. Using reference TRBV2 and TRBJ1-5 for the parts outside the CDR3, the full variable domain is EPEVTQTPSHQVTQMGQEVILRCVPISNHLYFYWYRQILGQKVEFLVSFYNNEISEKSEIFDDQFSVERPDGSNFTLKIRSTKLEDSAMYFCASSAPPSNQPQHFGDGTRLSIL.

The J gene is TRBJ2-2, the V gene TRBV29-1, with D perhaps TRBD1 (6 bases). CDR1 is SQVTM, CDR2 ANQGSEA, per germline. This CDR3 comprises 13 residues. V was cut by 3 bases and J by 5 bases, with 10 bases left in between. The CDR3 sequence: CSVDKQGTGELFF. The CDR3, as DNA: TGCAGCGTTGACAAACAGGGAACCGGGGAGCTGTTTTTT.

The chain uses TRBV15 and TRBJ2-4; a weak D match, TRBD2 (6 bases). Per germline, CDR1 LNHNV and CDR2 YYDKDF (reference sequence). The CDR3 runs to 15 residues. Trimming left V 3 bases short and J 6 bases short, with 15 bases between. CDR3 sequence reads: CATSRFGTLLNIQYF. The CDR3 DNA is TGTGCCACCAGCAGGTTCGGGACTCTCTTAAACATTCAGTACTTC.